Presented here are 28 T cell receptor beta chains from one specimen sequenced in a study of blood T cell repertoires in COVID-19. This table comes from immunoSEQ multiplex PCR, and its TCRdb copy is limited to in-frame clones, with some not included. The sample includes some 190,000 clones, 85% to 90% seen only once; the top ten take about 1.7%. The sequenced material came from peripheral blood. All receptors come from a man aged 18 to 30 with active or convalescent COVID-19.

This clone showed up just once. V gene TRBV3-1 (or the pseudogene TRBV3-2) combines with J gene TRBJ1-2; TRBD1 matches 7 bases. CDR1 is LGHDT, CDR2 YNNKEL, per germline (reference sequence). Trimming removed 0 bases from V and 4 bases from J; junction bases left unmatched: 23. This CDR3 is built from 21 residues. The CDR3 protein is CASSQDPGLWGDRLNSYGYTF. The CDR3 DNA reads TGTGCCAGCAGCCAAGATCCGGGCCTATGGGGGGACAGATTAAATTCCTATGGCTACACCTTC.

V and J are TRBV6-5 and TRBJ1-1; 8 bases align to TRBD1. Trimming removed 1 base from V and 7 bases from J; junction bases left unmatched: 8. Germline CDR1 reads MNHEY; CDR2 reads SVGAGI. The CDR3 extends over 15 amino acids. The CDR3 DNA reads TGTGCCAGCAGTTACTTCTTCAGGGGGCCGGATGAAGCTTTCTTT. Its translation is CASSYFFRGPDEAFF.

The chain carries TRBV29-1 and TRBJ1-2; TRBD1 might be the D (5 bases). Trimming stripped 2 bases from V and 2 bases from J, with 15 bases between. CDR1 is SQVTM and CDR2 is ANQGSEA in the germline V gene. The CDR3 consists of 15 residues. The CDR3 DNA follows: TGCAGCGTTGAACGAGGAGGGGCGTGGAACTATGGCTACACCTTC. Translating gives CSVERGGAWNYGYTF.

This clone was observed a handful of times. The chain recombines TRBV19 with TRBJ1-4; D is possibly TRBD1 (5 bases). The length of the CDR3 is 13 residues. The ends were cut back, 9 bases at V and 7 bases at J, with 15 bases in the middle. Germline lookup yields CDR1 LNHDA and CDR2 SQIVND (reference sequence). The chain's CDR3 is CASSTGTAEKLFF. The CDR3 DNA follows: TGTGCCAGCAGCACCGGGACTGCTGAAAAACTGTTTTTT.

This clone was observed a handful of times. This chain connects TRBV7-9 to TRBJ2-6; no clear D gene. The V and J ends lost 11 bases and 0 bases respectively, with 5 bases between them. The CDR3 has 12 amino acids. The germline CDR1 and CDR2 sequences are SEHNR and FQNEAQ (reference sequence). The CDR3 nucleotides are TGTGCCTCAGGCTCTGGGGCCAACGTCCTGACTTTC. Translated: CASGSGANVLTF.

The V and J genes are TRBV7-9 and TRBJ1-3, with D perhaps matching TRBD1 (6 bases). V lost 2 bases, J lost 4 bases, and 9 bases lay in between. Germline CDR1 is SEHNR and CDR2 is FQNEAQ (reference sequence). The CDR3 consists of 14 residues. The CDR3 sequence is CASSLLQGGNTIYF. The CDR3 DNA reads as TGTGCCAGCAGCTTATTGCAGGGGGGAAACACCATATATTTT.

The genes are TRBV10-3 and TRBJ2-1, with 8 bases identical to TRBD2. The length of the CDR3 is 16 residues. Germline V gene sequence: CDR1 ENHRY, CDR2 SYGVKD. Losses at the gene ends were 2 bases for V and 0 bases for J; bases not matched to a gene: 3. The chain's CDR3 is CAISELAGGSYNEQFF. The CDR3 region has the DNA TGTGCCATCAGTGAGCTAGCGGGCGGCTCCTACAATGAGCAGTTCTTC.

The rearrangement links TRBV15 to TRBJ1-4; 9 positions match TRBD1. The CDR3 length is 15 residues. V gave up 5 bases and J gave up 6 bases; unmatched junction bases: 7. Germline-derived CDR1 and CDR2 are LNHNV and YYDKDF (reference sequence). The CDR3 nucleotides read TGTGCCACCAGCGGAAACAGGGGGCGTTATGAAAAACTGTTTTTT. As protein: CATSGNRGRYEKLFF. Full variable domain (remainder filled in from reference TRBV15 and TRBJ1-4): DAMVIQNPRYQVTQFGKPVTLSCSQTLNHNVMYWYQQKSSQAPKLLFHYYDKDFNNEADTPDNFQSRRPNTSFCFLDIRSPGLGDTAMYLCATSGNRGRYEKLFFGSGTQLSVL.

The DNA of the CDR3 is TGTGCCAGCAGCTTCCAGGGCTCCTACGAGCAGTACTTC. Protein sequence: CASSFQGSYEQYF. The chain is built from TRBV11-2 and TRBJ2-7; weak D call: TRBD1 (5 bases). Germline CDR1 reads SGHAT; CDR2 reads FQNNGV. The CDR3 is 13 residues long. V dropped 3 bases and J dropped 0 bases, with 6 bases sitting between them. Combining the CDR3 with reference TRBV11-2 and TRBJ2-7 gives the whole variable domain EAGVAQSPRYKIIEKRQSVAFWCNPISGHATLYWYQQILGQGPKLLIQFQNNGVVDDSQLPKDRFSAERLKGVDSTLKIQPAKLEDSAVYLCASSFQGSYEQYFGPGTRLTVT.

The rearrangement uses TRBV10-1 and TRBJ1-1; 9 nucleotides align to TRBD1. Trimming cost V 6 bases and J 3 bases; bases outside gene matches: 2. This CDR3 has 13 residues. Germline V gives CDR1 WNHNN, CDR2 SYGVQD (reference sequence). This CDR3 is CASSDRGDTEAFF. CDR3 in DNA: TGCGCCAGCAGCGACAGGGGGGACACTGAAGCTTTCTTT.

This sequence joins TRBV6-1 and TRBJ1-1; no reliable D call. The CDR3 extends over 14 amino acids. Deletions cut 1 base from V and 6 bases from J, with 12 bases between. Looked up from germline, CDR1 is MNHNS and CDR2 is SASEGT. The chain's CDR3 is CASSEGEAGAEAFF. The CDR3 coding sequence is TGTGCCAGCAGTGAAGGGGAGGCCGGCGCTGAAGCTTTCTTT.

This chain uses TRBV10-3 with TRBJ1-1; D is unclear. The V end was cut by 5 bases, the J end by 4 bases, with 8 bases between. Germline V CDR1 and CDR2: ENHRY, SYGVKD. This CDR3 is built from 12 residues. The CDR3 protein is CAISRDGTEAFF. The CDR3 nucleotides read TGTGCCATCAGTCGAGATGGCACTGAAGCTTTCTTT.

This clone was found once. The CDR3: CASSPSGGYGYTF. In DNA form, the CDR3 reads TGTGCCAGCAGCCCCAGCGGCGGCTATGGCTACACCTTC. The V gene is TRBV14, the J gene TRBJ1-2; D uncertain. Germline V gene lookup returns CDR1 SGHDN and CDR2 FVKESK. Deletions cut 4 bases from V and 4 bases from J, with 10 bases between. The CDR3 loop spans 13 amino acids.

The chain joins TRBV28 to TRBJ2-7; D remains ambiguous. Germline CDR1 and CDR2: MDHEN and SYDVKM. Deletions cut 6 bases from V and 6 bases from J, with 18 bases between. The CDR3 covers 14 residues. CDR3 region: CASRAPGAFGEQYF. CDR3 bases: TGTGCCAGCAGAGCTCCGGGTGCCTTCGGCGAGCAGTACTTC.

This chain links TRBV19 with TRBJ2-1, with 7 bases matching TRBD2. The germline V gene has CDR1 LNHDA and CDR2 SQIVND (reference sequence). The CDR3 has 15 amino acids. V was clipped by 1 base and J by 5 bases; unmatched bases: 5. CDR3: CASSIGLAAHNEQFF. CDR3 sequence (DNA): TGTGCCAGTAGTATAGGTCTAGCGGCCCACAATGAGCAGTTCTTC.

The chain combines TRBV2 with TRBJ2-1, with TRBD2 matching 8 bases. The CDR3 extends over 13 amino acids. The V segment lost 3 bases and the J segment 14 bases; nucleotides outside the gene matches: 9. Germline CDR1 is SNHLY and CDR2 is FYNNEI. The CDR3 DNA follows: TGTGCCAGCAGTGACGGGGGTAGCGGGATTAAGTTCTTC. It is translated as CASSDGGSGIKFF.

The chain recombines TRBV12-5 with TRBJ1-1; D not resolved. Per the germline V gene, CDR1 is LGHNT and CDR2 is FRNRAP. The CDR3 has 13 residues. V lost 7 bases and J 4 bases, leaving 13 bases between the germline ends. The CDR3 is CASVGEAVTEAFF. In nucleotides, the CDR3 is TGTGCTAGTGTGGGAGAGGCGGTCACTGAAGCTTTCTTT.

This rearrangement joins TRBV6-6 to TRBJ1-4; TRBD1 agrees at 9 bases. Germline CDR1 MNHNY, CDR2 SVGAGI (reference sequence). The length of the CDR3 is 14 residues. V trimming: 2 bases; J trimming: 8 bases; junction bases outside the gene matches: 3. The DNA of the CDR3 is TGTGCCAGCAGTTACGGGACAGGGCAGGAAAAACTGTTTTTT. Translating gives CASSYGTGQEKLFF.

The V gene is TRBV2, the J gene TRBJ2-2, with 12 bases fitting TRBD2. Per the germline V gene, CDR1 is SNHLY and CDR2 is FYNNEI. V was clipped by 6 bases and J by 4 bases; unmatched bases: 6. The length of the CDR3 is 16 residues. DNA of the CDR3: TGTGCCAGCAGCAGACTAGCGGGAGCGGGCACCGGGGAGCTGTTTTTT. This translates into CASSRLAGAGTGELFF.

Here the CDR3 reads CASSYYRRQGTGANVLTF. For the CDR3, the DNA is TGTGCCAGCAGTTACTACCGTAGACAGGGGACCGGGGCCAACGTCCTGACTTTC. This chain connects TRBV27 to TRBJ2-6; TRBD1 matches at 8 bases. The CDR3 spans 18 residues. Losses at the gene ends were 4 bases for V and 4 bases for J; bases not matched to a gene: 12. Germline V gene lookup returns CDR1 MNHEY and CDR2 SMNVEV (reference sequence).

The chain links TRBV4-2 to TRBJ2-1; TRBD2 agrees at 10 bases. J gave up 8 bases and V 4 bases, and 17 bases lay outside the gene matches. The CDR3 loop spans 18 amino acids. Germline-derived CDR1 and CDR2 are LGHNA and YNFKEQ. CDR3 bases: TGTGCCAGCAGCCGGGCAGATCGGCTAGCGGGAGTTACTGATGAGCAGTTCTTC. It specifies CASSRADRLAGVTDEQFF.

J is TRBJ2-1 and V is TRBV30; D might be TRBD2 (5 bases). Looked up from germline, CDR1 is GTSNPN and CDR2 is SVGIG (reference sequence). The CDR3 is made up of 13 amino acids. The ends were cut back, 2 bases at V and 6 bases at J, with 11 bases in the middle. The CDR3 DNA reads TGTGCCTGGAGTTTACTAGTTTTCAATGAGCAGTTCTTC. Protein product: CAWSLLVFNEQFF.

This clone was counted between two and nine times. The gene calls are TRBV13 and TRBJ1-1, with a possible D match to TRBD1 (6 bases). CDR1 and CDR2 (germline): PRHDT, FYEKMQ (reference sequence). The germline V and J ends were trimmed by 4 bases and 3 bases, with 12 bases remaining between them. The CDR3 length is 14 residues. CDR3 sequence: CASSYGEGDTEAFF. DNA for the CDR3: TGTGCCAGCAGCTATGGGGAGGGGGACACTGAAGCTTTCTTT.

The chain employs TRBV7-9 and TRBJ2-3, with D maybe TRBD1 (6 bases). The CDR3 covers 15 residues. Germline CDR1 reads SEHNR; CDR2 reads FQNEAQ (reference sequence). Trimming took 1 base from V and 6 from J, leaving 14 bases between them. CDR3 coding DNA: TGTGCCAGCAGCTTAGGGGGTTCAGGGGTGGATACGCAGTATTTT. Amino acid sequence: CASSLGGSGVDTQYF.

This chain connects TRBV30 to TRBJ1-5; D is uncertain. The CDR3 covers 14 residues. CDR1 and CDR2 from the germline V gene are GTSNPN and SVGIG (reference sequence). V was pared by 2 bases and J by 3 bases, with 11 bases between. The CDR3 DNA follows: TGTGCCTGGAGTAAAGGACGGGACAATCAGCCCCAGCATTTT. It specifies CAWSKGRDNQPQHF.

The chain recombines TRBV5-1 with TRBJ1-1; 7 nucleotides align to TRBD1. The germline V gene has CDR1 SGHRS and CDR2 YFSETQ. Trimming at V came to 0 bases and at J to 3 bases, leaving 8 bases not matched to a gene. The CDR3 covers 16 residues. DNA of the CDR3: TGCGCCAGCAGCTTGGGAGGGGGCTCTCCGGACACTGAAGCTTTCTTT. Encoded protein: CASSLGGGSPDTEAFF.

CDR3 DNA sequence: TGCGCCAGCAGCCAGGGACCCGCGCGGGGAGATACGCAGTATTTT. Translated, it gives CASSQGPARGDTQYF. The V call is TRBV4-1, the J call TRBJ2-3; D is perhaps TRBD2 (6 bases). Looked up from germline, CDR1 is MGHRA and CDR2 is YSYEKL. The CDR3 loop spans 15 amino acids. Trimming removed 3 bases at V and 5 bases at J, with 15 bases between.

Comments on this clone: In the same sample, other DNA sequences code for this CDR3. This CDR3 is CASSYSGGVNQPQHF. The CDR3, as DNA: TGTGCCAGCAGTTATTCAGGGGGCGTCAATCAGCCCCAGCATTTT. The rearrangement links TRBV6-2 or TRBV6-3 to TRBJ1-5, with 8 nucleotides matching TRBD1. V shed 3 bases, J shed 3 bases, and the junction held 4 bases outside the gene matches. Germline loops: CDR1 MNHEY, CDR2 SVGEGT. The length of the CDR3 is 15 residues.